Each of the 13 T cell receptor beta chains below was sequenced from the same sample in a study of shared clonotypes between healthy human individuals. The repertoire was sequenced with immunoSEQ multiplex PCR; TCRdb's copy has only in-frame clones and lacks some. This sample has more than 2 million clones, with approximately 95% found just once. Sequencing was performed on naive CD4+ T cells sorted from blood. The subset here: CD45RA+ positively selected. The source is a man aged 18 to 29 in good health.

The chain uses TRBV5-4 and TRBJ2-4; a possible D gene is TRBD1 (5 bases). Per the germline V gene, CDR1 is SGHNT and CDR2 is YYREEE (reference sequence). The CDR3 covers 20 residues. Trimming shortened V by 2 bases and J by 2 bases, and 26 bases separated the two germline ends. CDR3 in amino acids: CASSFVDLVSGYWSKNIQYF. The CDR3 DNA reads TGTGCCAGCAGCTTTGTCGACCTTGTCTCAGGGTACTGGTCCAAAAACATTCAGTACTTC.

The V gene is TRBV28, the J gene TRBJ1-3; D call uncertain. This CDR3 contains 15 residues. Germline V lookup: CDR1 MDHEN, CDR2 SYDVKM. Trimming stripped 5 bases from V and 2 bases from J, with 13 bases between. CDR3 nucleotide sequence: TGTGCCAGCAGTCCCCGCATGTGGACTGGAAACACCATATATTTT. Translation: CASSPRMWTGNTIYF.

The chain is built from TRBV7-9 and TRBJ1-4; D not certain. The length of the CDR3 is 17 residues. Germline V lookup: CDR1 SEHNR, CDR2 FQNEAQ (reference sequence). V shed 1 base and J shed 6 bases, with 18 bases lying between them. This CDR3 is CASSLGLRQDVYEKLFF. In DNA, the CDR3 is TGTGCCAGCAGCTTAGGCCTGCGTCAAGACGTTTATGAAAAACTGTTTTTT.

Turning to this clone: Additional DNA sequences in this sample encode the identical CDR3. The chain combines TRBV5-4 with TRBJ2-1; tentatively, D is TRBD2 (6 bases). The V end was cut by 4 bases, the J end by 0 bases, with 11 bases between. CDR3 length equals 15 residues. The germline V gene has CDR1 SGHNT and CDR2 YYREEE (reference sequence). CDR3 region: CASSQDGSSYNEQFF. CDR3 DNA sequence: TGTGCCAGCAGCCAAGACGGGAGCTCCTACAATGAGCAGTTCTTC.

V gene TRBV6-5 combines with J gene TRBJ2-7; 9 nucleotides agree with TRBD1. The germline V gene encodes CDR1 MNHEY and CDR2 SVGAGI. V lost 2 bases and J lost 6; bases outside the gene matches: 8. CDR3 length: 15 residues. DNA for the CDR3: TGTGCCAGCAGTTACGCCGACAGGGGGAGAACCGAGCAGTACTTC. It yields the protein CASSYADRGRTEQYF.

The chain carries TRBV5-4 and TRBJ1-2; D unresolved. V was shortened by 2 bases and J by 7 bases, with 9 bases between the two germline ends. The length of the CDR3 is 12 residues. In germline, CDR1 is SGHNT, CDR2 YYREEE (reference sequence). The CDR3 protein is CASSFKEGGYTF. CDR3 nucleotide sequence: TGTGCCAGCAGCTTTAAGGAGGGTGGCTACACCTTC.

The chain is built from TRBV2 and TRBJ2-1; D unclear. The CDR3 loop spans 11 amino acids. Trimming cost V 6 bases and J 6 bases, with 6 bases left between them. From germline, CDR1 is SNHLY and CDR2 FYNNEI. The CDR3 region is CASRYSNEQFF. The CDR3 coding sequence is TGTGCCAGCAGGTATAGCAATGAGCAGTTCTTC.

The V gene is TRBV18, the J gene TRBJ1-1; TRBD1 matches 10 bases. Looked up from germline, CDR1 is KGHSH and CDR2 is LQKENI. The CDR3 covers 17 residues. J was trimmed by 1 base and V by 3 bases; bases with no gene match: 8. CDR3 amino acids: CASSPMTGGFWNTEAFF. CDR3 in DNA: TGTGCCAGCTCACCCATGACAGGGGGCTTTTGGAACACTGAAGCTTTCTTT.

This clone came up once. The sample contains more than one DNA sequence encoding this CDR3. In nucleotides, the CDR3 is TGCGCCAGCAGCTCCGGACAGGGGGGCTACGAGCAGTACTTC. It encodes CASSSGQGGYEQYF. The rearrangement uses TRBV5-1 and TRBJ2-7, with 10 bases identical to TRBD1. The CDR3 sequence is 14 residues long. Unmatched junction bases numbered 3, after V lost 3 bases and J lost 3 bases. CDR1 and CDR2 (germline): SGHRS, YFSETQ.

This chain connects TRBV7-9 to TRBJ2-7; TRBD1 aligns across 9 bases. Trimming took 5 bases from V and 4 from J; bases not matched to a gene: 6. The CDR3 is 14 amino acids. Germline V lookup: CDR1 SEHNR, CDR2 FQNEAQ (reference sequence). The CDR3 DNA reads TGTGCCAGCAGCGCCGGGACAGGGCCGTACGAGCAGTACTTC. It yields the protein CASSAGTGPYEQYF.

The chain is built from TRBV6-5 and TRBJ1-2; TRBD1 might be the D (5 bases). Trimming pared 5 bases from V and 2 bases from J, leaving 12 bases between. The CDR3 totals 14 residues. The V gene's germline CDR1 is MNHEY and CDR2 SVGAGI. CDR3 nucleotide sequence: TGTGCCAGCAGTCCCCAGACAGCGAACTATGGCTACACCTTC. This gives the protein CASSPQTANYGYTF.

A note on this clone: This same CDR3 is encoded by further DNA sequences in the sample. V and J are TRBV2 and TRBJ1-2; D not certain. In germline, CDR1 is SNHLY, CDR2 FYNNEI. The CDR3 consists of 11 residues. V was trimmed by 4 bases and J by 4 bases, leaving 4 bases between them. The CDR3 reads CASSGGYGYTF. CDR3 nucleotide sequence: TGTGCCAGCAGTGGGGGCTATGGCTACACCTTC.

The V call is TRBV5-1, the J call TRBJ2-5, with D perhaps TRBD1 or TRBD2 (5 bases each). The V end lost 0 bases, the J end lost 2 bases, and 11 bases lay between the germline ends. This CDR3 is built from 15 residues. Looked up from germline, CDR1 is SGHRS and CDR2 is YFSETQ. The CDR3 DNA is TGCGCCAGCAGCTTGGGGGGACCGCAGCAAGAGACCCAGTACTTC. Amino acid sequence: CASSLGGPQQETQYF.